A single TCR beta chain is shown here with its context. The specificity of this receptor is unknown. No base qualities exist here, and no much larger clone lies one base off it. Peripheral blood CD8+ and CD4+ T cells from healthy donors, Susac syndrome patients and multiple sclerosis patients were profiled by high-throughput TCR beta sequencing. The Susac syndrome patients fulfilled recently defined diagnostic criteria for either definite or probable disease. Bulk CD8+ and CD4+ T cells were purified by magnetic negative isolation, whereas CD8+ TEMRA cells were enriched by FACS. Blood was drawn into EDTA tubes, processed within 24 hours, and PBMCs were isolated by density gradient centrifugation. PBMCs intended for TCR sequencing were cryopreserved in liquid nitrogen and thawed later in a water bath at 37 degrees C. Purity of sorted or isolated CD4+, CD8+ and CD8+ TEMRA cells was at least 90%. RNA was extracted using the RNeasy kit, and about 0.5 to 1 ug of the RNA was reverse transcribed with random hexamers. The immunoSEQ multiplex PCR assay, which covers 54 Vbeta and 13 Jbeta segments, was used to amplify TCR beta CDR3 regions. To correct PCR amplification bias, a synthetic template baseline was used for both primer optimization and computational correction. Per the original workflow: Reads were annotated to V, D and J genes according to IMGT and were analyzed with immunoSEQ Analyzer, with only productive sequences retained. Clonality was computed as one minus Shannon entropy normalized by log2 of the number of productive unique sequences. For each patient and control, public and private clones were evaluated within the 100 most prevalent clones. Clones were defined as Susac-specific if absent from the healthy and MS cohorts, from approximately 1,100 published viral clones and from other ImmuneACCESS disease sequences. Through fastp at Q25 and MiXCR, TCRdb rebuilt clones from the public reads, retaining in-frame beta chains. Rows are combined by CDR3 protein, so each entry shows the most common genes and DNA. TCRdb's processing, not the study's, gives the V and J calls here. Counted in this sample were about 76,000 distinct CDR3 sequences; under 95% of them appeared once. The ten top clones hold 0.4% to 0.55% of the sample.

The data were obtained in a study of CD8 T cells in Susac syndrome (dated by TCRdb to between 2017 and 2020). Regarding the research as a whole: Of the Susac syndrome patients who were sequenced, roughly 8 were in clinical remission while about six had clinically active disease. At the time of blood withdrawal, Susac syndrome patients were either therapy-naive, taking corticosteroids (with some also receiving IVIg), or on IVIg alone. The study used repertoire sequencing to test whether antigen drove CD8+ T cell activation and differentiation in Susac syndrome. Clonality of the CD8+ T cell repertoire was compared between 11 to 12 healthy donors, roughly 14 Susac syndrome patients and 15 multiple sclerosis patients. The paper as a whole reports these results and caveats: Looking at Susac-specific public clones, the researchers identified some 15 in the total CD8+ repertoire and 4 or 5 in the CD8+ TEMRA repertoire. Clonal expansion was observed in Susac syndrome CD8+ repertoires, with the highest expansion in CD8+ TEMRA cells and greater expansion in clinically active than in remitting patients. The number of individuals in the TCR sequencing and HLA analysis was recognized as being relatively small.

Sequencing was carried out using CD8+ T cells from PBMCs. The receptor was isolated from a human donor with Susac syndrome.

The CDR3 is CASIGGVDTEAFF. The DNA reads TGTGCCAGCATAGGGGGTGTGGACACTGAAGCTTTCTTT. The rearrangement joined TRBV27 to TRBJ1-1; matching of 6 bases hints at TRBD1 as the D gene. The germline V gene (reference sequence) gives CDR1 as MNHEY and CDR2 as SMNVEV. The V end loses 7 bases and the J end loses 3 bases, and a stretch of 12 bases separates them. Including cysteine and phenylalanine, the CDR3 has 13 amino acids. Just the 39-base CDR3 DNA is kept, in frame starting at base 1.